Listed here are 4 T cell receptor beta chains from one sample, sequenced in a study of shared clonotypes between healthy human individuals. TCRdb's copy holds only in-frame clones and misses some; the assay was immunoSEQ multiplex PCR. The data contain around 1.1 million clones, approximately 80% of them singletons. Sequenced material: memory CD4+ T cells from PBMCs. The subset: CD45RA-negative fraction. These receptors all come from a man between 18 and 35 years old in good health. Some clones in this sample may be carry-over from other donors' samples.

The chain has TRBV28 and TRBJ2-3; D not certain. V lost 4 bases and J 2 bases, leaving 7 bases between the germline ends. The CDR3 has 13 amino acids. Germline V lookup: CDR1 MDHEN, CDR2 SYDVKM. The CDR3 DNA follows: TGTGCCAGCAGTTGGCCTGCCACAGATACGCAGTATTTT. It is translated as CASSWPATDTQYF.

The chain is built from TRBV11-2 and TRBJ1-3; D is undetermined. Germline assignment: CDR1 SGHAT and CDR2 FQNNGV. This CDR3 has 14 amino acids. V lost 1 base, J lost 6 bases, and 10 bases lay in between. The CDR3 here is CASSLGGYENTIYF. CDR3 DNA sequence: TGTGCCAGCAGCTTAGGAGGGTATGAAAACACCATATATTTT.

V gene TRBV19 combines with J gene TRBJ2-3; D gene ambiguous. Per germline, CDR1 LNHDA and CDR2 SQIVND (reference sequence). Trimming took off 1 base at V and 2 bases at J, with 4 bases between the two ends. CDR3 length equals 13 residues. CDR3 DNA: TGTGCCAGTAGTATAGGTGCCACAGATACGCAGTATTTT. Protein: CASSIGATDTQYF.

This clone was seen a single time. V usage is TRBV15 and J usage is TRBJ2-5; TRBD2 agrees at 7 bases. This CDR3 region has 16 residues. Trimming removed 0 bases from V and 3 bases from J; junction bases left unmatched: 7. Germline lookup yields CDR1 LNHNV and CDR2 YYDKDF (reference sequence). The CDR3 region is CATSREKEGLKETQYF. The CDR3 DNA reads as TGTGCCACCAGCAGAGAAAAGGAGGGACTAAAAGAGACCCAGTACTTC. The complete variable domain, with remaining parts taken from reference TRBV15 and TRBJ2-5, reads DAMVIQNPRYQVTQFGKPVTLSCSQTLNHNVMYWYQQKSSQAPKLLFHYYDKDFNNEADTPDNFQSRRPNTSFCFLDIRSPGLGDTAMYLCATSREKEGLKETQYFGPGTRLLVL.